This record covers a single T cell receptor beta chain. Germline-derived CDR1 and CDR2 are SGHVS and FQNEAQ. This CDR3 comprises 13 residues. V was pared by 3 bases and J by 4 bases, with 0 bases of the junction left unmatched. Treatment described: randomized to nivolumab then ipilimumab (arm A) or the reverse (arm B). The data belong to a study of sequential checkpoint blockade in melanoma. Repertoires were generated with immunoSEQ multiplex PCR, while TCRdb's copy carries only in-frame clones and drops some. The table lists over 25,000 clones, roughly 80% of them singletons, with about an eighth in the top ten.

The material was CD8+ T cells sorted from blood (inferred from file names), obtained from a patient given nivolumab and ipilimumab in sequence. The V gene is TRBV7-8, the J gene TRBJ2-1, with 7 bases that match TRBD1. The receptor's source is a human donor with melanoma. CDR3 protein: CASSLGQYNEQFF. CDR3 in DNA: TGTGCCAGCAGCTTGGGACAGTACAATGAGCAGTTCTTC.